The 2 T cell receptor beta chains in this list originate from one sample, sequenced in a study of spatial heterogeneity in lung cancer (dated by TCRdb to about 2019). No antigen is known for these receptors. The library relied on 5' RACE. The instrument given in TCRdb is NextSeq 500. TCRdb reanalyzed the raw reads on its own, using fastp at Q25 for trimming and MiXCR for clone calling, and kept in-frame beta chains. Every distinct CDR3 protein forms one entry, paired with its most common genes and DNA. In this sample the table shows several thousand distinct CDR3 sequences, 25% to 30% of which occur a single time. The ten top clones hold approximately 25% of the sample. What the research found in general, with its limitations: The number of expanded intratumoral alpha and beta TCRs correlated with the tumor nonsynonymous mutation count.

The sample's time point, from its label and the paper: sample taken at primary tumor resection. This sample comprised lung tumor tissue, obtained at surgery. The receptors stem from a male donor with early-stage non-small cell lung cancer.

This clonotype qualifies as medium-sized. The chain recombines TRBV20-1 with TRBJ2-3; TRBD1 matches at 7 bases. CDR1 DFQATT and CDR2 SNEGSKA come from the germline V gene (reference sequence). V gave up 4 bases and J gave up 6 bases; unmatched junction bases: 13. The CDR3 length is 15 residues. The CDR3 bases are TGCAGTGCTACCCAAAGGGGGCTAAATTTGGATACGCAGTATTTT. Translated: CSATQRGLNLDTQYF.

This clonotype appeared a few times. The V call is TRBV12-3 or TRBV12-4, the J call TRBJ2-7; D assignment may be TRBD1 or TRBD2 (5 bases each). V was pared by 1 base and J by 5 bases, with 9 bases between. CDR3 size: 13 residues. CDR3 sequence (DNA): TGTGCCAGCAGTTTAGGGGGGTTCAACGAGCAGTACTTC. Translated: CASSLGGFNEQYF.